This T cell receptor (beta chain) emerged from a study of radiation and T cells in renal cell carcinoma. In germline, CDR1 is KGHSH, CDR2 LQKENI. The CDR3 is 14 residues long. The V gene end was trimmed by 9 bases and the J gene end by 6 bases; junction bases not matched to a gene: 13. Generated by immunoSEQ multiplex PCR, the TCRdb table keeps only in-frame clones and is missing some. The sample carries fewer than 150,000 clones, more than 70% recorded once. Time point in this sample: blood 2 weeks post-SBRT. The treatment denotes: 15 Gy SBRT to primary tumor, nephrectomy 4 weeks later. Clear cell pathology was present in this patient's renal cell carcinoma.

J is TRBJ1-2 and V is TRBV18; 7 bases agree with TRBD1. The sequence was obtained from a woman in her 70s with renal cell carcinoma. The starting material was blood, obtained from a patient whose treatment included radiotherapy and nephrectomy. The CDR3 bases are TGTGCCAGTTCAAGTCAGGACAGGCGTAATGGCTACACCTTC. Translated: CASSSQDRRNGYTF.